A selection of T cell receptor beta chains follows, all from one sample in a study of T-cell memory formation after mild COVID-19. Each CDR3 protein gets one entry after TCRdb re-called the 5' RACE reads with MiXCR. The table shows 190,000 or so distinct CDR3 sequences, with about 10% occurring only once. Sequences were obtained from PBMCs or a T cell subset sorted from them (not recorded which). These receptors came from a man between 18 and 29 years old who had mild COVID-19 (a few samples of this study predate the infection). Cell type and time point are not known. The CDR3 runs from the conserved cysteine through the conserved F or W. D genes are given only for firm matches. Rows give clone size only sometimes, using once, few, many, or a class for an expanded clone.

-	-	TRBJ1-2	TRBV20-1	CSADPERANYGYTF	TGCAGTGCCGACCCCGAAAGGGCTAACTATGGCTACACCTTC
few	-	TRBJ2-4	TRBV20-1	CSATKAVQWGSKNIQYF	TGCAGTGCTACTAAAGCGGTGCAGTGGGGGAGCAAAAACATTCAGTACTTC
few	-	TRBJ1-3	TRBV7-2	CASSRSPISGNTIYF	TGTGCCAGCAGCAGGTCGCCAATCTCTGGAAACACCATATATTTT
few	-	TRBJ2-3	TRBV15	CATSRTDTQYF	TGTGCCACCAGCAGAACAGATACGCAGTATTTT
-	TRBD1	TRBJ1-5	TRBV29-1	CSVGTGVGQPQHF	TGCAGCGTCGGGACAGGCGTAGGTCAGCCCCAGCATTTT
-	TRBD1	TRBJ1-6	TRBV5-1	CASSQLGTGDNSPLHF	TGCGCCAGCAGCCAACTGGGGACAGGGGATAATTCACCCCTCCACTTT
-	-	TRBJ2-7	TRBV7-2	CASSSGGASYEQYF	TGTGCCAGCAGCTCGGGCGGGGCCTCCTACGAGCAGTACTTC
-	-	TRBJ2-7	TRBV7-6	CASSQKGHNEQYF	TGTGCCAGCAGCCAGAAAGGGCACAACGAGCAGTACTTC
few	TRBD1	TRBJ2-2	TRBV6-5	CASSYQGQSTGELFF	TGTGCCAGCAGTTACCAGGGACAGTCAACCGGGGAGCTGTTTTTT
many	-	TRBJ1-1	TRBV28	CASSLGGSNTEAFF	TGTGCCAGCAGTTTAGGAGGCAGCAACACTGAAGCTTTCTTT
-	TRBD2	TRBJ2-7	TRBV5-1	CASSLGRLAGEEQYF	TGCGCCAGCAGCCTCGGTAGACTAGCGGGGGAAGAGCAGTACTTC
few	-	TRBJ1-1	TRBV6-2/TRBV6-3	CASSPFTNTEAFF	TGTGCCAGCAGTCCCTTCACCAACACTGAAGCTTTCTTT
many	TRBD1	TRBJ2-1	TRBV11-3	CASSLDQSGTGSYNEQFF	TGTGCCAGCAGCTTAGATCAATCGGGGACAGGCTCCTACAATGAGCAGTTCTTC
many	TRBD2	TRBJ2-3	TRBV3-1	CASSHARGGTDTQYF	TGTGCCAGCAGCCACGCGCGGGGGGGCACAGATACGCAGTATTTT
few	-	TRBJ1-1	TRBV7-9	CASSWDGGEKAFF	TGTGCCAGCAGCTGGGACGGGGGTGAAAAAGCTTTCTTT
many	-	TRBJ2-6	TRBV5-1	CASSSPGLRSGANVLTF	TGCGCCAGCAGCTCTCCGGGACTTCGCTCTGGGGCCAACGTCCTGACTTTC
-	-	TRBJ1-5	TRBV10-1	CASRSRGQRAQPQHF	TGCGCCAGCAGATCCCGGGGGCAGAGGGCTCAGCCCCAGCATTTT
many	-	TRBJ2-3	TRBV12-3/TRBV12-4	CASSFRAGSTDTQYF	TGTGCCAGCAGTTTCCGCGCGGGGTCCACAGATACGCAGTATTTT
-	-	TRBJ1-3	TRBV7-2	CAIRLASGNTIYF	TGTGCCATCCGACTCGCCTCTGGAAACACCATATATTTT
many	-	TRBJ1-3	TRBV12-3/TRBV12-4	CASSLSPSGNTIYF	TGTGCCAGCAGTTTAAGCCCTTCTGGAAACACCATATATTTT
few	-	TRBJ2-6	TRBV6-1	CATLGQGSSGANVLTF	TGTGCCACCCTGGGCCAGGGGAGCTCTGGGGCCAACGTCCTGACTTTC
many	TRBD1	TRBJ2-3	TRBV6-5	CASKTGTGTDTQYF	TGTGCCAGCAAGACAGGGACGGGCACAGATACGCAGTATTTT
few	-	TRBJ2-3	TRBV12-3/TRBV12-4	CASRGEYSSTDTQYF	TGTGCCAGCAGAGGAGAATATTCTAGCACAGATACGCAGTATTTT
few	-	TRBJ2-2	TRBV7-6	CASSLNIGDTAGELFF	TGTGCCAGCAGCTTAAATATTGGGGACACGGCCGGGGAGCTGTTTTTT
few	TRBD1	TRBJ1-1	TRBV6-6	CASRTDRANTEAFF	TGTGCCAGCAGGACGGACAGGGCGAACACTGAAGCTTTCTTT
-	-	TRBJ2-7	TRBV30	CAWNKLTGSYEQYF	TGTGCCTGGAATAAACTGACAGGCTCCTACGAGCAGTACTTC
many	-	TRBJ1-1	TRBV7-8	CASSLGRRSAGSNTEAFF	TGTGCCAGCAGCTTAGGCCGTCGTAGTGCGGGGTCAAACACTGAAGCTTTCTTT
-	-	TRBJ1-4	TRBV6-5	CASSYRRQGQEKLFF	TGTGCCAGCAGTTACCGGCGGCAGGGTCAGGAAAAACTGTTTTTT